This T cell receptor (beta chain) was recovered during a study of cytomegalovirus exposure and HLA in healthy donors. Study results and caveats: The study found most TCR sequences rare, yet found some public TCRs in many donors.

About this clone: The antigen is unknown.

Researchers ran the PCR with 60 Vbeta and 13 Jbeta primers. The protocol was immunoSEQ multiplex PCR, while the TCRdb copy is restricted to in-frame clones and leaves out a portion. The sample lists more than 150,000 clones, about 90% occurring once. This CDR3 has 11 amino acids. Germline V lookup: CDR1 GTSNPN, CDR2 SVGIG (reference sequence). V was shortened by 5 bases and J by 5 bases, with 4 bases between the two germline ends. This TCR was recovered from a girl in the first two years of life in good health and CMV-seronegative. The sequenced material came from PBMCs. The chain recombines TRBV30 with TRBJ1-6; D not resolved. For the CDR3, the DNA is TGTGCCTGGGAGGATAATTCACCCCTCCACTTT. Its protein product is CAWEDNSPLHF.